This T cell receptor (beta chain) was profiled in a study of OX40 agonist ivuxolimab in advanced cancers. Assay used: immunoSEQ multiplex PCR; TCRdb lists only in-frame clones, some missing. The sample lists about 110,000 clones; around 90% were seen once. General study findings and limits: Mean expanded clone counts were higher in CD8+ than CD4+ T cells.

For this clone: Its antigen is currently unknown.

The CDR3 is made up of 15 amino acids. The V gene's germline CDR1 is MGHRA and CDR2 YSYEKL. V lost 0 bases and J 5 bases, leaving 13 bases between the germline ends. The sequence was collected from an adult with an advanced solid tumor such as melanoma, head and neck, liver or kidney cancer. The rearrangement uses TRBV4-1 and TRBJ1-2; weak D call: TRBD1 (5 bases). The sequenced sample was CD4+ or CD8+ T cells sorted from blood, obtained in a trial of the OX40 agonist ivuxolimab. In DNA form, the CDR3 reads TGCGCCAGCAGCCAAGATACAGGCACGATTTATGGCTACACCTTC. Its protein product is CASSQDTGTIYGYTF.